The next 9 T cell receptor beta chains were all read from a single sample in a study of T-cell reconstitution after alpha-beta-depleted transplantation in children. Unique molecular identifiers were built into the TCRbeta library. Each CDR3 protein is one row after TCRdb ran MiXCR on the PCR reads. The sample records around 500,000 distinct CDR3 sequences, 20% to 25% being singletons. Sequenced here: PBMCs, mostly from graft donor cells, sampled 360 days after TCRalphabeta/CD19-depleted stem cell transplant. These TCRs come from a boy less than two years old who had a stem cell transplant for acute myeloid leukemia, so the T cells may come from the graft donor.

The V gene is TRBV29-1, the J gene TRBJ1-1, with 9 bases identical to TRBD1. The V gene's germline CDR1 is SQVTM and CDR2 ANQGSEA. V was clipped by 3 bases and J by 5 bases; unmatched bases: 7. The CDR3 covers 14 residues. As DNA, the CDR3 is TGCAGCGTTGAGGGGACAGGGTATGGTACTGAAGCTTTCTTT. This encodes CSVEGTGYGTEAFF.

This clonotype was seen at least ten times. The rearrangement joins TRBV20-1 to TRBJ2-5; TRBD2 aligns across 10 bases. CDR1 and CDR2 (germline): DFQATT, SNEGSKA (reference sequence). The CDR3 contains 14 residues. Unmatched junction bases numbered 8, after V lost 5 bases and J lost 5 bases. CDR3 sequence reads: CSAPSGGGWETQYF. The CDR3 nucleotides are TGCAGTGCTCCTAGCGGGGGTGGGTGGGAGACCCAGTACTTC.

This clonotype has at least ten counts. The V gene is TRBV7-7, the J gene TRBJ2-3; 7 bases align to TRBD2. Unmatched junction bases numbered 11, after V lost 5 bases and J lost 6 bases. The germline CDR1 and CDR2 sequences are SSHAT and FNYEAQ (reference sequence). CDR3 length: 15 amino acids. Here the CDR3 reads CASSRDSTGGDTQYF. CDR3 nucleotides: TGTGCCAGCAGCCGGGACTCCACCGGGGGGGATACGCAGTATTTT.

This chain joins TRBV6-6 and TRBJ2-1; 9 nucleotides line up with TRBD2. Trimming cost V 11 bases and J 3 bases; bases outside gene matches: 5. The germline gives CDR1 MNHNY, CDR2 SVGAGI (reference sequence). There are 13 residues in the CDR3. In nucleotides, the CDR3 is TGTGCCTGTGGGACTAGCTTCTACAATGAGCAGTTCTTC. Encoded protein: CACGTSFYNEQFF.

This clonotype was found many times. The rearrangement uses TRBV20-1 and TRBJ2-7; TRBD1 aligns across 7 bases. This CDR3 spans 15 amino acids. CDR1 DFQATT and CDR2 SNEGSKA come from the germline V gene (reference sequence). Unmatched junction bases numbered 8, after V lost 3 bases and J lost 0 bases. CDR3 in DNA: TGCAGTGCTAGCCCCCTGACAGGGAGCTCCTACGAGCAGTACGTC. It yields the protein CSASPLTGSSYEQYV.

This clonotype was observed many times. The chain couples TRBV12-3 or TRBV12-4 to TRBJ2-1, with TRBD1 identical over 9 bases. The junction had 5 bases not matched to a gene; V was cut back by 5 bases and J by 12 bases. The CDR3 contains 12 residues. The CDR3 DNA follows: TGTGCCAGCAGTCGACAGGGGGATATGCAGTTCTTC. Residues: CASSRQGDMQFF.

The rearrangement links TRBV5-1 to TRBJ2-3; TRBD1 matches at 7 bases. Unmatched junction bases numbered 5, after V lost 0 bases and J lost 4 bases. This CDR3 is built from 15 residues. Per the germline V gene, CDR1 is SGHRS and CDR2 is YFSETQ. Here the CDR3 DNA reads TGCGCCAGCAGCTTGGGGCCAGGGGGAGCAGATACGCAGTATTTT. Translated, it gives CASSLGPGGADTQYF.

The chain combines TRBV12-3 or TRBV12-4 with TRBJ1-4; 7 bases agree with TRBD1. The CDR3 has 14 amino acids. The junction had 4 bases not matched to a gene; V was cut back by 4 bases and J by 5 bases. The CDR3, as DNA: TGTGCCAGCAGTTCCGGGACAGAGAATGAAAAACTGTTTTTT. Translating it yields CASSSGTENEKLFF.

This clonotype was seen a few times. This chain links TRBV12-3 or TRBV12-4 with TRBJ1-4; no firm D call. This CDR3 has 14 amino acids. Trimming shortened V by 1 base and J by 2 bases, and 5 bases separated the two germline ends. The CDR3 protein is CASSLGSTNEKLFF. In DNA, the CDR3 is TGTGCCAGCAGTTTAGGTTCGACTAATGAAAAACTGTTTTTT.